This T cell receptor (beta chain) was recovered during a study of blood T cell repertoires in COVID-19. The data were produced by immunoSEQ multiplex PCR, yet TCRdb's version contains in-frame clones alone and is incomplete. The sample lists 200,000 to 250,000 clones; roughly 80% were seen once. As concerns this clone: At one of its ends the junction is not consistent with the germline gene, which may arise from a read error.

The germline V gene has CDR1 LNHDA and CDR2 SQIVND (reference sequence). This CDR3 is built from 12 residues. The source material was peripheral blood. The V and J genes are TRBV19 and TRBJ1-1; D perhaps matches TRBD1 (6 bases). This TCR derives from a woman older than 75 with acute or convalescent COVID-19. The CDR3 sequence is CAGSLGQTEAFF. The CDR3 DNA sequence: TGTGCCGGTAGCCTAGGACAGACTGAAGCTTTCTTT.